This T cell receptor beta chain was captured by sequencing in a study of cytomegalovirus exposure and HLA in healthy donors. Overall study findings and caveats: In a later analysis, the majority of CMV-associated beta chains seemingly showed HLA restriction. An ancestry cluster, one associated with Asian ancestry, reportedly showed fewer N-insertions than the approximately 670-donor mean in a later analysis.

In regard to this clone: Antigen specificity is unknown.

The PCR was carried out with 60 Vbeta primers and 13 Jbeta primers. Sequencing was performed with immunoSEQ multiplex PCR; in TCRdb, only in-frame clones are kept and a portion is missing. The sample has 150,000 or so clones; less than 85% are singletons. The ends were cut back, 5 bases at V and 1 base at J, with 9 bases in the middle. The CDR3 extends over 15 amino acids. Germline V gene lookup returns CDR1 SGHAT and CDR2 FQNNGV. V and J are TRBV11-2 and TRBJ2-6, with a possible D match to TRBD2 (5 bases). The sample comprised PBMCs. The sequence came from a woman between 45 and 60 years old in good health and CMV-seropositive. CDR3 bases: TGTGCCAGCAGCCGGGATAGATCTGGGGCCAACGTCCTGACTTTC. Protein sequence: CASSRDRSGANVLTF.